This record covers a single T cell receptor beta chain. Trimming removed 5 bases at V and 1 base at J, with 8 bases between. The CDR3 runs to 13 residues. The V gene's germline CDR1 is MNHEY and CDR2 SVGAGI. Donors were Caucasian adults residing in Nashville, Tennessee, USA. The data were taken from a study of shared clonotypes between healthy human individuals. Around 30,000 T cell genomes, or roughly 200 ng DNA, went into the sorted-subset replicate PCRs. Using immunoSEQ multiplex PCR, the repertoire was profiled, and TCRdb retains in-frame clones only, with some absent. The table shows 2,100,000 or so clones, with nearly 97% occurring only once.

This sequence was found in a young man in good health. The rearrangement uses TRBV6-5 and TRBJ1-1; D may be TRBD1 (5 bases). The sequenced material came from naive CD4+ T cells sorted from blood. Subset given: CD45RA+ positively selected. CDR3 nucleotides: TGTGCCAGCAGTGGGGCGGGGAACACTGAAGCTTTCTTT. Its protein is CASSGAGNTEAFF.